Listed below are T cell receptor beta chains from one sample, sequenced in a study of T cells in Graves' hyperthyroidism and ophthalmopathy. MiXCR was run by TCRdb on the multiplex PCR reads, yielding one entry per CDR3 protein. The sample consists of about 360,000 distinct CDR3 sequences, under 15% of them appearing once. The sample consisted of blood. These receptor sequences come from a woman under 30 with Graves' hyperthyroidism. Both conserved end residues are part of each CDR3. The D gene is left open where the match is weak. Expanded clones are given a class, and other clones once, few, many or no size at all.

>TRBD1|NA|TRBV27|TRBJ2-7
CASAGTGGRYEQYF
TGTGCCAGCGCTGGGACAGGGGGTAGGTACGAGCAGTACTTC
>TRBD1|few|TRBV9|TRBJ1-1
CASSVGGRGTEAFF
TGTGCCAGCAGCGTAGGTGGCAGGGGGACTGAAGCTTTCTTT
>NA|many|TRBV12-3/TRBV12-4|TRBJ1-2
CASSLGRGYTF
TGTGCCAGCAGTTTAGGCAGGGGCTACACCTTC
>NA|NA|TRBV24-1|TRBJ2-5
CATSVRTGTGETQYF
TGTGCCACCAGTGTCCGAACAGGGACGGGGGAGACCCAGTACTTC
>TRBD2|many|TRBV7-3|TRBJ2-3
CASSPQASGAAQYF
TGTGCCAGCAGCCCCCAGGCTAGCGGGGCCGCGCAGTATTTT
>TRBD2|many|TRBV19|TRBJ2-1
CASSVGGLAGDNEQFF
TGTGCCAGTAGTGTGGGAGGACTAGCGGGAGACAATGAGCAGTTCTTC
>TRBD2|many|TRBV12-3/TRBV12-4|TRBJ2-3
CASSHRPIGGRSDTQYF
TGTGCCAGCAGTCATAGGCCCATCGGCGGGAGATCAGATACGCAGTATTTT
>TRBD1|many|TRBV3-1|TRBJ2-7
CASSQDLGTGAYEQYF
TGTGCCAGCAGCCAAGATCTGGGGACAGGGGCCTACGAGCAGTACTTC
>NA|many|TRBV28|TRBJ1-1
CASSFHITEAFF
TGTGCCAGCAGTTTCCATATCACTGAAGCTTTCTTT
>NA|many|TRBV3-1|TRBJ1-1
CASSQRGVWTEAFF
TGTGCCAGCAGCCAAAGGGGTGTATGGACTGAAGCTTTCTTT
>TRBD2|many|TRBV11-2|TRBJ2-7
CASSLAGGREQYF
TGTGCCAGCAGCTTAGCGGGAGGTAGAGAGCAGTACTTC
>NA|many|TRBV7-9|TRBJ2-1
CACSPGLSEDEQFF
TGTGCCTGTAGCCCTGGGTTATCCGAGGATGAGCAGTTCTTC
>NA|NA|TRBV14|TRBJ2-5
CASSPRSLGSQYF
TGTGCCAGCAGCCCCCGGTCCCTAGGGAGCCAGTACTTC
>TRBD1|NA|TRBV19|TRBJ1-5
CASRPGQYSNQPQHF
TGTGCCAGTAGGCCGGGACAGTATAGCAATCAGCCCCAGCATTTT
>TRBD2|many|TRBV6-2/TRBV6-3|TRBJ2-1
CASSYSRLAGLKGPYNEQFF
TGTGCCAGCAGTTACTCCCGACTAGCGGGCCTTAAGGGGCCTTACAATGAGCAGTTCTTC
>NA|many|TRBV2|TRBJ1-1
CASLPGASNTEAFF
TGTGCCAGCCTGCCAGGGGCTTCGAACACTGAAGCTTTCTTT
>NA|many|TRBV20-1|TRBJ2-7
CSARGLAQYF
TGCAGTGCCAGAGGGTTGGCGCAGTACTTC
>TRBD2|many|TRBV7-9|TRBJ2-2
CASSPYPRLAANTGELFF
TGTGCCAGCAGCCCCTACCCTCGACTAGCAGCAAACACCGGGGAGCTGTTTTTT
>TRBD1|many|TRBV20-1|TRBJ1-2
CSAQGGPLNYGYTF
TGCAGTGCGCAGGGGGGACCGCTTAACTATGGCTACACCTTC
>NA|NA|TRBV10-2|TRBJ2-5
CASSSDWYQETQYF
TGCGCCAGCAGTTCCGACTGGTACCAAGAGACCCAGTACTTC
>NA|many|TRBV6-1|TRBJ1-6
CASSYDGNSPLHF
TGTGCCAGCAGTTATGACGGGAATTCACCCCTCCACTTT
>TRBD2|many|TRBV4-1|TRBJ2-1
CASSLGTSARPEQFF
TGCGCCAGCAGCCTTGGGACTAGCGCCCGGCCTGAGCAGTTCTTC
>TRBD1|few|TRBV27|TRBJ2-1
CASSLYGQVYRNDEQFF
TGTGCCAGCAGTTTATACGGACAGGTCTACCGCAACGATGAGCAGTTCTTC
>NA|many|TRBV6-2/TRBV6-3|TRBJ2-5
CASSYPTAQYF
TGTGCCAGCAGTTACCCGACGGCCCAGTACTTC
>NA|many|TRBV6-1|TRBJ2-1
CASSEGPGNEQFF
TGTGCCAGCAGTGAAGGGCCGGGGAATGAGCAGTTCTTC
>NA|many|TRBV11-2|TRBJ1-1
CASRSLGTEAFF
TGTGCCAGCAGATCTCTGGGCACTGAAGCTTTCTTT
>TRBD1|once|TRBV4-2|TRBJ2-7
CASSQKDRASYEQYF
TGTGCCAGCAGCCAGAAGGACAGGGCTTCCTACGAGCAGTACTTC
>NA|NA|TRBV4-2|TRBJ1-3
CASSGRGTYFGNTIYF
TGTGCCAGCAGCGGGAGGGGGACTTACTTTGGAAACACCATATATTTT
>TRBD1|NA|TRBV5-1|TRBJ2-5
CASSVITGGSGETQYF
TGCGCCAGCAGCGTAATAACAGGGGGCTCGGGAGAGACCCAGTACTTC
>TRBD2|many|TRBV5-1|TRBJ2-7
CASSQGGGSYEQYF
TGCGCCAGCAGCCAGGGCGGGGGCTCCTACGAGCAGTACTTC
>NA|NA|TRBV3-1|TRBJ1-6
CASSHARRSYNSPLHF
TGTGCCAGCAGCCACGCCCGCCGCTCCTATAATTCACCCCTCCACTTT
>NA|many|TRBV5-1|TRBJ1-2
CASSFIGGDGYTF
TGCGCCAGCAGCTTTATCGGGGGTGATGGCTACACCTTC
>NA|many|TRBV27|TRBJ2-3
CASSSIQGIGPDTQYF
TGTGCCAGCAGTTCAATCCAGGGGATAGGCCCAGATACGCAGTATTTT
>TRBD1|many|TRBV12-3/TRBV12-4|TRBJ2-2
CASSPGGQGLGGELFF
TGTGCCAGCAGTCCTGGAGGACAGGGACTGGGCGGGGAGCTGTTTTTT
>TRBD2|many|TRBV28|TRBJ2-1
CASSFVTSEIYNEQFF
TGTGCCAGCAGTTTTGTGACTAGCGAGATCTACAATGAGCAGTTCTTC
>NA|NA|TRBV25-1|TRBJ2-7
CASSYDSYEQYF
TGTGCCAGCAGCTATGACTCCTACGAGCAGTACTTC
>NA|NA|TRBV20-1|TRBJ1-2
CSARVRRNLYGYTF
TGCAGTGCTAGAGTTCGGAGGAACCTCTATGGCTACACCTTC
>NA|many|TRBV5-1|TRBJ2-7
CASTDPGAYEQYF
TGCGCCAGTACAGACCCGGGTGCCTACGAGCAGTACTTC
>NA|once|TRBV5-1|TRBJ2-2
CASSPLVGELFF
TGTGCCAGCAGCCCCTTAGTCGGGGAGCTGTTTTTT
>TRBD1|many|TRBV28|TRBJ1-6
CASNPSPRGHSPLHF
TGTGCCAGCAATCCTTCCCCCAGGGGGCACTCACCCCTCCACTTT